Below are 6 T cell receptor beta chains sequenced from a single sample in a study of cytomegalovirus exposure and HLA in healthy donors. The PCR had 60 Vbeta and 13 Jbeta primers. Sequencing was performed with immunoSEQ multiplex PCR; in TCRdb, only in-frame clones are kept and a portion is missing. The table records 200,000 to 250,000 clones, roughly 79% of them present only once. The sample comprised PBMCs. Source of these receptors: a woman aged 40 to 50 in good health and CMV-seronegative.

V gene TRBV7-2 combines with J gene TRBJ1-2, with D unclear. The CDR3 consists of 14 residues. Between the trimmed V and J ends, which lost 4 bases and 5 bases, there was a span of 14 bases. Germline V CDR1 and CDR2: SGHTA, FQGNSA. The CDR3 nucleotides are TGTGCCAGCAGCTCGCCGCTTGGCCGATATGGCTACACCTTC. This sequence encodes CASSSPLGRYGYTF. Supplemented by reference TRBV7-2 and TRBJ1-2, the full variable domain reads GAGVSQSPSNKVTEKGKDVELRCDPISGHTALYWYRQSLGQGLEFLIYFQGNSAPDKSGLPSDRFSAERTGGSVSTLTIQRTQQEDSAVYLCASSSPLGRYGYTFGSGTRLTVV.

The chain is built from TRBV2 and TRBJ2-5; 14 bases line up with TRBD2. Germline CDR1 and CDR2: SNHLY and FYNNEI. V dropped 7 bases and J dropped 4; count of bases not matched to a gene: 2. The CDR3 contains 14 residues. The CDR3 DNA sequence: TGTGCCAGCACCGGACTAGCGGGGGGAGAGACCCAGTACTTC. It encodes CASTGLAGGETQYF.

This clone was counted only a few times. This rearrangement joins TRBV12-5 to TRBJ1-4, with a tentative D call TRBD1 (5 bases). The CDR3 is made up of 13 amino acids. Germline values: CDR1 LGHNT, CDR2 FRNRAP. The germline V and J ends were trimmed by 6 bases and 8 bases, with 13 bases remaining between them. Here the CDR3 DNA reads TGTGCTAGTGGCCCAGGACACGCGGAAAAACTGTTTTTT. Its protein is CASGPGHAEKLFF.

V and J are TRBV2 and TRBJ2-7; possibly TRBD2 for D (5 bases). This CDR3 region has 20 residues. CDR1 SNHLY and CDR2 FYNNEI come from the germline V gene. Trimming stripped 0 bases from V and 2 bases from J, with 26 bases between. This chain's CDR3 is CASSEALMVNGVADAYEQYF. In DNA, the CDR3 is TGTGCCAGCAGTGAAGCGCTTATGGTTAACGGGGTGGCGGATGCCTACGAGCAGTACTTC.

The chain couples TRBV11-2 to TRBJ1-6, with D possibly being TRBD1 (6 bases). The CDR3 loop spans 15 amino acids. The ends were cut back, 3 bases at V and 5 bases at J, with 11 bases in the middle. Germline lookup yields CDR1 SGHAT and CDR2 FQNNGV. For the CDR3, the DNA is TGTGCCAGCAGCTTGGCAGGGGCCAATAATTCACCCCTCCACTTT. Protein: CASSLAGANNSPLHF. Using reference TRBV11-2 and TRBJ1-6 for the parts outside the CDR3, the full variable domain is EAGVAQSPRYKIIEKRQSVAFWCNPISGHATLYWYQQILGQGPKLLIQFQNNGVVDDSQLPKDRFSAERLKGVDSTLKIQPAKLEDSAVYLCASSLAGANNSPLHFGNGTRLTVT.

The chain combines TRBV2 with TRBJ2-6; weak D call: TRBD2 (5 bases). Trimming left V 3 bases short and J 4 bases short, with 16 bases between. The CDR3 loop spans 17 amino acids. Germline V gene lookup returns CDR1 SNHLY and CDR2 FYNNEI. The CDR3, as DNA: TGTGCCAGCAGTGAGGTTGGACTGACTTCCGGGGCCAACGTCCTGACTTTC. This codes for CASSEVGLTSGANVLTF.